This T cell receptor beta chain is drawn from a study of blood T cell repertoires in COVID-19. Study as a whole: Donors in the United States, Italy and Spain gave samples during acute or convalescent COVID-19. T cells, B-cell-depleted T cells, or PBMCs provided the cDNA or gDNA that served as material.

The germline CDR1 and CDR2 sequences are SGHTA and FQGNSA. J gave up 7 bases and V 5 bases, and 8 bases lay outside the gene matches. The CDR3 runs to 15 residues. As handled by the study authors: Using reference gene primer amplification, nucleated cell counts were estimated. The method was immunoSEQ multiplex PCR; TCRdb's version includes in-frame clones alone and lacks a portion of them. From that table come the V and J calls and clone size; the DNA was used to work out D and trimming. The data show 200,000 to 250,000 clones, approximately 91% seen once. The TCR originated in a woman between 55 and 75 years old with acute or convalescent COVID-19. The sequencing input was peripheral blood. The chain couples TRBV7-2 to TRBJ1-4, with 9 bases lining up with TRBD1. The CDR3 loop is CASSRTGVYGEKLFF. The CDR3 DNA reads TGTGCCAGCAGCCGGACAGGGGTCTACGGTGAAAAACTGTTTTTT.